This T cell receptor beta chain was sequenced in a study of neurological immune-mediated disorders. V lost 5 bases, J lost 0 bases, and 22 bases lay in between. There are 18 residues in the CDR3. Germline V lookup: CDR1 MNHEY, CDR2 SVGAGI. This clonotype was observed many times. Via MiXCR, TCRdb re-called the 5' RACE reads, giving one row per CDR3 protein. The sample lists tens of thousands of distinct CDR3 sequences, 13% to 15% occurring once. Sequenced: PBMCs. The sequence was obtained from a woman between 50 and 59 years old in good health. The rearrangement joins TRBV6-5 to TRBJ1-2, with D possibly TRBD1 on 6 matching bases. The CDR3 is CASSPRYGGSQANYGYTF. In DNA form, the CDR3 reads TGTGCCAGCAGTCCTCGATATGGGGGCAGCCAGGCTAACTATGGCTACACCTTC.